These T cell receptor beta chains were read from a single sample in a study of CD8 T cells in ankylosing spondylitis. TCRdb used MiXCR to reprocess the 5' RACE reads, holding one entry per CDR3 protein. The sample records fewer than 250,000 distinct CDR3 sequences, about 10% being singletons. Sequenced input: blood, either unsorted or a sorted T cell fraction (not recorded which). Receptors originate from a male donor with ankylosing spondylitis or in good health (not recorded which). Both conserved end residues are part of each CDR3. A D gene is named only where the DNA matches it firmly. Size is stated as once, few, many or a size class.

D gene,clone size,CDR3 length,V gene,J gene,CDR3 protein,CDR3 DNA
.,few,13,TRBV4-1,TRBJ2-7,CASSQEQIGEQYF,TGCGCCAGCAGCCAAGAACAGATCGGCGAGCAGTACTTC
TRBD2,many,17,TRBV5-1,TRBJ2-7,CASSPGLAGDPSYEQYF,TGCGCCAGCAGCCCCGGACTAGCGGGAGATCCCTCCTACGAGCAGTACTTC
.,many,12,TRBV3-1,TRBJ2-2,CASSPFFGELFF,TGTGCCAGCAGTCCTTTTTTCGGGGAGCTGTTTTTT
.,many,11,TRBV12-3/TRBV12-4,TRBJ2-3,CASSAGGAQYF,TGTGCCAGCAGTGCAGGGGGGGCGCAGTATTTT
TRBD1,many,15,TRBV7-2,TRBJ2-1,CATSPARTGGNEQFF,TGTGCCACCTCTCCAGCTAGGACAGGGGGGAATGAGCAGTTCTTC
.,many,15,TRBV5-1,TRBJ1-1,CASSDPGESSTEAFF,TGCGCCAGCAGCGACCCCGGCGAATCCAGCACTGAAGCTTTCTTT
.,many,13,TRBV7-9,TRBJ1-1,CASSLGAHTEAFF,TGTGCCAGCAGCTTAGGGGCCCACACTGAAGCTTTCTTT
TRBD2,few,15,TRBV27,TRBJ2-3,CASRTLAGDGDTQYF,TGTGCCAGCAGGACTCTAGCGGGAGATGGAGATACGCAGTATTTT
.,many,15,TRBV4-1,TRBJ2-5,CASSQDGQPGETQYF,TGCGCCAGCAGCCAAGATGGGCAACCCGGGGAGACCCAGTACTTC
TRBD1,many,16,TRBV12-3/TRBV12-4,TRBJ2-7,CASSRWDRGFPYEQYF,TGTGCCAGCAGTAGATGGGACAGGGGCTTCCCCTACGAGCAGTACTTC
.,many,14,TRBV4-1,TRBJ2-3,CASSQEASTDTQYF,TGCGCCAGCAGCCAAGAGGCTTCCACAGATACGCAGTATTTT
.,many,14,TRBV10-3,TRBJ2-7,CAISDGAGSYEQYF,TGTGCCATCAGTGATGGGGCAGGGAGCTACGAGCAGTACTTC
TRBD1,few,12,TRBV30,TRBJ2-2,CAYPGGTGELFF,TGTGCCTATCCAGGGGGCACCGGGGAGCTGTTTTTT